The 2 T cell receptor beta chains in this list originate from one sample, sequenced in a study of blood T cell repertoires in COVID-19. Libraries were prepared by immunoSEQ multiplex PCR; TCRdb keeps only in-frame clonotypes and omits some of them. The sample records around 160,000 clones, around 86% being singletons. Sequencing used peripheral blood. The receptors here all came from a man in his late teens or twenties with acute or convalescent COVID-19.

This sequence joins TRBV28 and TRBJ2-7; D is possibly TRBD2 (5 bases). Trimming pared 5 bases from V and 3 bases from J, leaving 17 bases between. The germline CDR1 and CDR2 sequences are MDHEN and SYDVKM. This CDR3 region has 15 residues. The CDR3 loop is CASSPGSSQIYEQYV. CDR3 nucleotide sequence: TGTGCCAGCAGTCCGGGGTCATCACAGATCTACGAGCAGTACGTC.

The chain links TRBV4-1 to TRBJ1-3; unclear D gene. The V end was cut by 2 bases, the J end by 1 base, with 3 bases between. This CDR3 has 13 amino acids. Germline CDR1 MGHRA, CDR2 YSYEKL. CDR3 in amino acids: CASSQHSGNTIYF. DNA for the CDR3: TGCGCCAGCAGCCAACATTCTGGAAACACCATATATTTT.